The next 24 T cell receptor beta chains were all read from a single sample in a study of cytomegalovirus exposure and HLA in healthy donors. PCR involved 60 Vbeta and 13 Jbeta primers. The table came from immunoSEQ multiplex PCR; TCRdb's copy has only in-frame clones and leaves some out. This specimen shows over 100,000 clones; the ten leading clones hold approximately 1.6%. The specimen sequenced was PBMCs. All receptors come from a woman aged 40 to 55 in good health and CMV-seropositive.

The chain recombines TRBV19 with TRBJ1-1; a possible D gene is TRBD1 (5 bases). CDR1 is LNHDA and CDR2 is SQIVND in the germline V gene (reference sequence). This CDR3 is 15 amino acids long. V was cut by 3 bases and J by 1 base, with 12 bases left in between. CDR3 residues: CASSIQATANTEAFF. CDR3 DNA: TGTGCCAGTAGTATCCAAGCGACAGCGAACACTGAAGCTTTCTTT.

This sequence joins TRBV6-4 and TRBJ2-3, with a tentative D call TRBD2 (5 bases). The V end was cut by 5 bases, the J end by 4 bases, with 25 bases between. The CDR3 spans 18 residues. The V gene's germline CDR1 is MRHNA and CDR2 SNTAGT. This chain's CDR3 is CASSRLPLGMEDADTQYF. Here the CDR3 DNA reads TGTGCCAGCAGTCGTCTCCCACTAGGCATGGAGGATGCAGATACGCAGTATTTT.

The chain joins TRBV7-6 to TRBJ1-1; D gene ambiguous. The CDR3 consists of 14 residues. Germline V gene lookup returns CDR1 SGHVS and CDR2 FNYEAQ. V was clipped by 0 bases and J by 0 bases, with 5 bases between them. Here the CDR3 reads CASSLANMNTEAFF. The CDR3 DNA is TGTGCCAGCAGCTTAGCGAACATGAACACTGAAGCTTTCTTT.

This chain connects TRBV11-2 to TRBJ2-2; no reliable D call. Germline lookup yields CDR1 SGHAT and CDR2 FQNNGV. This CDR3 has 13 residues. V was cut by 3 bases and J by 6 bases, with 8 bases left in between. The DNA for the CDR3 is TGTGCCAGCAGCTTTATCGTTCCCGGGGAGCTGTTTTTT. It yields the protein CASSFIVPGELFF.

The V gene is TRBV29-1, the J gene TRBJ1-1; 9 positions match TRBD1. V lost 6 bases to trimming and J lost 4 bases; unmatched junction nucleotides: 6. This CDR3 comprises 13 residues. Germline V gives CDR1 SQVTM, CDR2 ANQGSEA. In DNA form, the CDR3 reads TGCAGCGTGTCACAGGGGGCGAGCACTGAAGCTTTCTTT. Protein sequence: CSVSQGASTEAFF.

The chain combines TRBV28 with TRBJ1-1, with TRBD1 matching over 7 bases. Germline loops: CDR1 MDHEN, CDR2 SYDVKM. With V trimmed by 8 bases and J by 4 bases, 19 bases remained unmatched. The CDR3 length is 17 residues. The CDR3 is CASLRTGPPQWGTEAFF. Written as DNA, the CDR3 is TGTGCCAGCCTCCGGACAGGCCCTCCGCAATGGGGCACTGAAGCTTTCTTT.

The rearrangement links TRBV5-4 to TRBJ2-2, with 7 positions matching TRBD2. Germline V gene sequence: CDR1 SGHNT, CDR2 YYREEE (reference sequence). This CDR3 is built from 14 residues. V lost 4 bases and J lost 7; bases outside the gene matches: 7. The CDR3, as DNA: TGTGCCAGCAGCGGGGGAGGGCTGGACGGGGAGCTGTTTTTT. It yields the protein CASSGGGLDGELFF.

V gene TRBV19 combines with J gene TRBJ2-7; 7 positions match TRBD1. The CDR3 loop spans 11 amino acids. The V segment lost 4 bases and the J segment 6 bases; nucleotides outside the gene matches: 0. Germline CDR1 LNHDA, CDR2 SQIVND (reference sequence). CDR3: CASSNRGEQYF. CDR3 DNA: TGTGCCAGTAGTAACAGGGGCGAGCAGTACTTC.

Points on this clone: The DNA is left out, because the CDR3 cannot be placed on it with certainty; the CDR3 is given as TCRdb lists it. V and J are TRBV12-1 and TRBJ2-1; TRBD2, as called in the table, went unchecked against the DNA. TRBV12-1 is annotated as a pseudogene. The CDR3 sequence runs 16 residues, both termini included. This chain's CDR3 is CASSFASGTIYNEQFF.

This chain links TRBV10-2 with TRBJ2-5, with D perhaps TRBD2 (5 bases). The CDR3 has 13 amino acids. Trimming took 6 bases from V and 2 from J, leaving 10 bases between them. CDR1 is WSHSY and CDR2 is SAAADI in the germline V gene. CDR3 bases: TGCGCCAGCAGGAGGCGGGTGCAAGAGACCCAGTACTTC. It codes for CASRRRVQETQYF.

On this clone: Additional DNA sequences in this sample encode the identical CDR3. The rearrangement links TRBV28 to TRBJ2-7, with 7 nucleotides matching TRBD1. The CDR3 totals 16 residues. Trimming at V came to 5 bases and at J to 2 bases, leaving 12 bases not matched to a gene. The germline CDR1 and CDR2 sequences are MDHEN and SYDVKM. CDR3 coding DNA: TGTGCCAGCAGTCTATCCTTACCCCAGGGGGCCTACGAGCAGTACTTC. Translating it yields CASSLSLPQGAYEQYF.

The chain joins TRBV28 to TRBJ1-2, with TRBD1 identical over 8 bases. The CDR3 runs to 15 residues. J gave up 4 bases and V 4 bases, and 8 bases lay outside the gene matches. Germline values: CDR1 MDHEN, CDR2 SYDVKM. This CDR3 reads CASSSGTGTIYGYTF. Written as DNA, the CDR3 is TGTGCCAGCAGTTCCGGGACAGGTACTATCTATGGCTACACCTTC.

The chain is built from TRBV7-9 and TRBJ2-3, with 8 bases identical to TRBD1. Germline V gives CDR1 SEHNR, CDR2 FQNEAQ (reference sequence). The V segment lost 5 bases and the J segment 9 bases; nucleotides outside the gene matches: 7. The CDR3 is made up of 13 amino acids. CDR3 sequence (DNA): TGTGCCAGCAGCCCTCTGGACAGGGTCACGCAGTATTTT. Encoded protein: CASSPLDRVTQYF.

This chain joins TRBV20-1 and TRBJ2-7; a possible D gene is TRBD2 (5 bases). This CDR3 has 11 residues. Germline V gene data show CDR1 as DFQATT and CDR2 as SNEGSKA (reference sequence). The CDR3, as DNA: TGCAGCGGGAACCACCCCCACGAGCAGTACTTC. As protein: CSGNHPHEQYF.

The V call is TRBV5-1, the J call TRBJ1-1; D remains ambiguous. Trimming cost V 0 bases and J 1 base, with 13 bases left between them. The CDR3 is 16 residues long. Germline V gene data show CDR1 as SGHRS and CDR2 as YFSETQ. This chain's CDR3 is CASSLELRIANTEAFF. The CDR3 DNA sequence: TGCGCCAGCAGCTTGGAATTGCGAATTGCGAACACTGAAGCTTTCTTT. The full variable domain, rest sourced from reference TRBV5-1 and TRBJ1-1, is KAGVTQTPRYLIKTRGQQVTLSCSPISGHRSVSWYQQTPGQGLQFLFEYFSETQRNKGNFPGRFSGRQFSNSRSEMNVSTLELGDSALYLCASSLELRIANTEAFFGQGTRLTVV.

The genes are TRBV28 and TRBJ1-5; possible D gene TRBD1, 6 bases. The CDR3 consists of 13 residues. The V and J ends lost 6 bases and 7 bases respectively, with 13 bases between them. Germline V gene sequence: CDR1 MDHEN, CDR2 SYDVKM. In DNA form, the CDR3 reads TGTGCCAGCAGGGGGGCGGACGGGCAGCCCCAGCATTTT. Amino acids: CASRGADGQPQHF.

The V gene is TRBV30, the J gene TRBJ2-7; 8 bases are a match to TRBD2. The length of the CDR3 is 13 residues. Germline assignment: CDR1 GTSNPN and CDR2 SVGIG (reference sequence). Written as DNA, the CDR3 is TGTGCTGTAGCGGGAAGTAGTCTGGACGAGCAGTACTTC. It yields the protein CAVAGSSLDEQYF.

The CDR3 sequence is CASSLPARGGELFF. The CDR3 DNA follows: TGTGCCAGCAGCTTACCAGCGCGGGGCGGGGAGCTGTTTTTT. This chain connects TRBV13 to TRBJ2-2; a possible D gene is TRBD2 (6 bases). There are 14 residues in the CDR3. Germline CDR1 and CDR2: PRHDT and FYEKMQ (reference sequence). V was cut by 2 bases and J by 7 bases, with 11 bases left in between.

V is TRBV5-4 and J is TRBJ2-3, with D perhaps TRBD2 (6 bases). Deletions cut 0 bases from V and 4 bases from J, with 15 bases between. In germline, CDR1 is SGHNT, CDR2 YYREEE (reference sequence). This CDR3 has 16 residues. CDR3 coding DNA: TGTGCCAGCAGCTTGGGGGCGGGACGGGGCGCAGATACGCAGTATTTT. This sequence encodes CASSLGAGRGADTQYF. Filled out from reference TRBV5-4 and TRBJ2-3, the complete variable domain reads ETGVTQSPTHLIKTRGQQVTLRCSSQSGHNTVSWYQQALGQGPQFIFQYYREEENGRGNFPPRFSGLQFPNYSSELNVNALELDDSALYLCASSLGAGRGADTQYFGPGTRLTVL.

V is TRBV20-1 and J is TRBJ1-2; D ambiguous. V lost 2 bases and J 8 bases, leaving 9 bases between the germline ends. Looked up from germline, CDR1 is DFQATT and CDR2 is SNEGSKA (reference sequence). The CDR3 contains 11 residues. The CDR3 DNA sequence: TGCAGTGCTAGACCCCCAGTGGGCTACACCTTC. Protein: CSARPPVGYTF.

V usage is TRBV5-1 and J usage is TRBJ2-7, with 9 bases identical to TRBD1. In germline, CDR1 is SGHRS, CDR2 YFSETQ. J lost 6 bases, V lost 0 bases, and 1 base had no gene match. The CDR3 is 13 amino acids. The chain's CDR3 is CASSLDRGLEQYF. The CDR3 region has the DNA TGCGCCAGCAGCTTGGACAGGGGGCTCGAGCAGTACTTC.

J is TRBJ2-7 and V is TRBV18, with 9 bases matching TRBD1. V lost 1 base to trimming and J lost 3 bases; unmatched junction nucleotides: 7. The CDR3 has 16 residues. Germline assignment: CDR1 KGHSH and CDR2 LQKENI. CDR3 residues: CASSPRAGTGHYEQYF. The CDR3 region has the DNA TGTGCCAGCTCACCACGAGCCGGGACAGGGCACTACGAGCAGTACTTC. Variable domain in full (rest from reference TRBV18 and TRBJ2-7): NAGVMQNPRHLVRRRGQEARLRCSPMKGHSHVYWYRQLPEEGLKFMVYLQKENIIDESGMPKERFSAEFPKEGPSILRIQQVVRGDSAAYFCASSPRAGTGHYEQYFGPGTRLTVT.

V usage is TRBV5-1 and J usage is TRBJ1-2, with TRBD1 matching 10 bases. The CDR3 contains 20 residues. CDR1 is SGHRS, CDR2 YFSETQ, per germline. V gave up 1 base and J gave up 2 bases; unmatched junction bases: 17. CDR3 sequence reads: CASSLPGAVGTGVGNYGYTF. CDR3 DNA: TGCGCCAGCAGCTTGCCAGGGGCCGTCGGGACAGGGGTGGGGAACTATGGCTACACCTTC.

J is TRBJ1-6 and V is TRBV2, with 9 nucleotides matching TRBD1. CDR3 size: 15 residues. Looked up from germline, CDR1 is SNHLY and CDR2 is FYNNEI. The V segment lost 6 bases and the J segment 9 bases; nucleotides outside the gene matches: 9. CDR3 DNA sequence: TGTGCCAGCAGACCCCGGACAGGGGCCGTTTCACCCCTCCACTTT. Its protein is CASRPRTGAVSPLHF.